This paragraph covers one T cell receptor beta chain sequence. Its antigen is currently not known. The input lacks base qualities; no much larger clone sits a single base away. According to the study, the label for this sample's time point signals: tumor resected at nephrectomy. The treatment or condition label for this specimen denotes: treatment-naive control, cytoreductive nephrectomy. For controls, tumors were taken from treatment-naive renal cell carcinoma patients who had cytoreductive nephrectomy with no radiation beforehand. Renal cell carcinoma with clear cell pathology was present in all patients. The control tumors used for TCR sequencing were from 4 females and about ten males, were resected between the early 2010s and the mid-2010s, and had a median patient age of about 62 years (range about 40 to 90). Tumor processing involved mechanical dissociation, digestion with collagenase/hyaluronidase at 37 degrees C, handling in gentleMACS C tubes, and storage in liquid nitrogen. The QIAamp DNA Blood Mini Kit (Qiagen) was used to prepare genomic DNA for TCR sequencing. The analyses included just those samples that passed every quality control check.

TCR beta libraries were generated from genomic DNA with the immunoSEQ kit, following the manufacturer's recommendations. For library preparation, a first multiplex PCR was performed with proprietary primers, followed by a second PCR in which unique barcodes were added, and bead cleanups were performed after each round. Each sample batch included a kit-provided positive control reaction and a negative control reaction. The final libraries were assessed on an Agilent 4200 TapeStation D1000 ScreenTape, pooled by volume, and quantified by qPCR. Sequencing was performed on an Illumina NextSeq500 with a MidOutput 150-cycle cartridge, and 156 Read1 and 15 Index1 cycles were run with kit custom primers. The pooled library was loaded at 0.9 to 1 pM with a roughly 20% PhiX control spike-in. Under the source paper's analysis protocol: Vendor-processed data were analyzed in R, and a clonotype was defined as all T cells sharing the same CDR3 nucleotide sequence. For clone abundance analyses, frequencies were normalized to the 10,000 most abundant clones in each sample. Public T cell clones, which averaged fewer than five per sample, were removed prior to analysis. Dominant motif analysis used ImmunoMap with the PAM10 matrix, gap penalty 30 and homology threshold 0.3; motifs with cumulative frequency at least 0.01 counted as dominant. The source is immuneACCESS, and TCRdb retained only in-frame sequences with V and J called. Part of the clones is not carried over; for the studies checked, unresolved V genes explain less than half of this, and the remainder is unexplained. The D gene and trimming were derived from the DNA, and the V and J assignments and clone size from that table. Within this sample are 19,000 or so clones, with roughly three fifths of them counted one time only. The ten largest clones represent roughly 30% of the sample.

The data derive from a study of radiation and T cells in renal cell carcinoma (dated by TCRdb to the early 2020s). Background for the entire study: A total of around 50 samples underwent TCR beta sequencing, made up of approximately 26 tumors and about 27 peripheral blood samples. A total of approximately 3,800,000 unique CDR3 nucleotide sequences, encoding around 2.7 million unique CDR3 amino acid sequences, were found across all 53 samples.

Reading the germline V gene (reference sequence) gives CDR1 SGHNT and CDR2 YYREEE. V sheds 0 bases and J sheds 5 bases, leaving 12 bases between their ends. The CDR3 has 15 amino acids, counting the end cysteine and phenylalanine. The entry retains the CDR3 DNA only, 45 bases that are in frame from base 1. Beyond this particular receptor, the publication reports: TCR clonality was higher in irradiated tumors than in controls, as the top 100 clonotypes made up an average of around 54% of the repertoire in irradiated tumors compared with around 43% in nephrectomy-only tumors. Only small tumor regions of 0.75 to 1 g were available, so intratumoral heterogeneity was not captured. Compared with control tumors, irradiated tumors had a greater number of dominant CDR3 motifs, and these motifs made up a bigger portion of the repertoire. Effects of radiation dose or scheduling on the TCR repertoire could not be addressed with the single-armed trial design.

Here the chain combines TRBV5-4 and TRBJ2-1; TRBD1 is perhaps the D gene, given 5 matching bases. The starting material was tumor tissue, obtained from a patient whose treatment was nephrectomy without radiotherapy. The clonotype was recovered from a man over 45 with renal cell carcinoma. The nucleotides read TGTGCCAGCAGCTTGGGGTTCGACAGACACAATGAGCAGTTCTTC. Its protein is CASSLGFDRHNEQFF.